This entry is about one T cell receptor beta chain. What it binds is not known. V lost 2 bases to trimming and J lost 7 bases; unmatched junction nucleotides: 4. The CDR3 extends over 14 amino acids. The germline gives CDR1 SEHNR, CDR2 FQNEAQ (reference sequence). This table comes from immunoSEQ multiplex PCR, and its TCRdb copy is limited to in-frame clones, with some not included. This table holds 95,000 to 110,000 clones, 89% found once. This sample was included in a study of T cell responses to AZD1222 COVID-19 vaccine. Study outcomes and limitations: Two AZD1222 doses significantly raised spike-specific TCR breadth and depth over controls.

The TCR was taken from an adult in good health. The source was peripheral blood, collected on day 0 of AZD1222 vaccination. The chain has TRBV7-9 and TRBJ1-2, with 10 bases identical to TRBD1. DNA of the CDR3: TGTGCCAGCAGCTTAAGACAGGGGGCCTTTGGCTACACCTTC. Amino acids: CASSLRQGAFGYTF.